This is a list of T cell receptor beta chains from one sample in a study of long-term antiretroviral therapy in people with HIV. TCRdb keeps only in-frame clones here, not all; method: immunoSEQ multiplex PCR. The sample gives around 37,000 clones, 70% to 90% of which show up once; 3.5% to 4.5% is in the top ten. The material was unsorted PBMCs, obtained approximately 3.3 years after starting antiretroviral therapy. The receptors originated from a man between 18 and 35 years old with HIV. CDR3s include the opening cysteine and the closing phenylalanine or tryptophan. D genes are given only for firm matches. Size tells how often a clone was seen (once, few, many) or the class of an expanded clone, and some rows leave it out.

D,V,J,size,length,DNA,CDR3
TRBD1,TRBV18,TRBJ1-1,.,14,TGTGCCAGCTCAGCACAGGGGGCGAGGACTGAAGCTTTCTTT,CASSAQGARTEAFF
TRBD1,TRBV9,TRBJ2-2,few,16,TGTGCCAGCAGCGAAGAGACAGGGGGCAACACCGGGGAGCTGTTTTTT,CASSEETGGNTGELFF
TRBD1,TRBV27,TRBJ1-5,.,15,TGTGCCAGCAGCCCGGGACAGAATTTCAATCAGCCCCAGCATTTT,CASSPGQNFNQPQHF
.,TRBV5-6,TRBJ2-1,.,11,TGTGCCAGCAGTTTTAGCCAGGAGCAGTTCTTC,CASSFSQEQFF
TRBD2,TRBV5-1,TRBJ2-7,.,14,TGCGCCAGCAGCCCAACCGGGACTATCTACGAGCAGTACTTC,CASSPTGTIYEQYF
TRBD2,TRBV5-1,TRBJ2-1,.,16,TGCGCCAGCAGGCCGGAGGGACTAGCGGGGGTCAATGAGCAGTTCTTC,CASRPEGLAGVNEQFF
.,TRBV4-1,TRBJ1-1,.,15,TGCGCCAGCAGCCAAGCCGCCGGATCGAACACTGAAGCTTTCTTT,CASSQAAGSNTEAFF
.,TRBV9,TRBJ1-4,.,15,TGTGCCAGCAGCGTATGGGACGGATCTAATGAAAAACTGTTTTTT,CASSVWDGSNEKLFF
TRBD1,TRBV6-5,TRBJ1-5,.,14,TGTGCCAGCAGCAGGGACAGGGAAGGACAGCCCCAGCATTTT,CASSRDREGQPQHF
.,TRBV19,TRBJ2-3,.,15,TGTGCCAGTAGCGCGGGGTTAGCTAGCACAGATACGCAGTATTTT,CASSAGLASTDTQYF